The sequence of this T cell receptor beta chain was determined in a study of persistence of HIV-infected CD4 T cells (dated by TCRdb to 2018 to 2020). At the level of the whole study: The median time the participants had spent on suppressive ART was 7 to 9 years. Peripheral blood samples of up to about 200 mL were collected at multiple time points, except for a couple of participants, who underwent leukapheresis at a single time point. Anti-CD3/anti-CD28 stimulation activated a higher proportion of cells, with a lower memory fraction, than antigen stimulation. CMV- and HIV-1 Gag-responding CD4+ T cells were isolated from ART-treated individuals so that antigen-driven clonal expansion of HIV-1-infected cells could be examined. The clonality of all cells in each sorted population was assessed by TCRbeta sequencing, whereas the clonality of infected cells was assessed by proviral sequencing. For the TCR cluster analysis across participants, 8 participants were included for CMV and more than 5 participants for Gag. Broader findings and caveats from the paper: Antigen-responding cells were enriched for expanded CDR3beta sequences that were degenerate, which suggests that CD4+ responses to CMV and Gag underwent convergent selection. Within the same sorted populations, how oligoclonal the TCRs were correlated with how oligoclonal the proviruses were. TCRbeta richness in CMV- and Gag-responding cells was significantly lower than in anti-CD3/anti-CD28-responding cells; CMV-responding cells had higher oligoclonality than CD3/CD28-stimulated and Gag-responding cells. Few individuals were included in the study, and only a limited range of antigens was tested. Because the TCR analyses were done in bulk, restricting them to just the rare CMV-responding cells that actually carried HIV-1 proviruses was not possible.

The immunoSEQ hsTCRB assay version 4, run in survey mode, was used to sequence TCRbeta repertoires from genomic DNA. For TCRbeta sequencing, genomic DNA was diluted to roughly 11 ng/uL, and up to roughly 1 ug was used per sample. Concerning the study's data processing: ImmunoSeq Analyzer 3.0 was used for analysis of TCRbeta data, and diversity was computed on productive nucleotide rearrangements. Using the Immunarch R package, lower-bound TCR diversity was estimated with the improved Chao index and clonality was estimated with the Gini coefficient. Different nucleotide rearrangements encoding the same CDR3beta amino acid sequence were counted as distinct clonotypes. Differential abundance analysis identified TCRbeta sequences significantly enriched in antigen-responding cells relative to anti-CD3/anti-CD28-activated cells. TCRs were clustered by predicted peptide-MHC specificity with GLIPH2, both within individual participants and across merged participant data sets. TCRdb retrieved this table from immuneACCESS and kept in-frame rearrangements only. Not all clones are present; in checked studies, unresolved V genes account for under half, and no reason is known for the remainder. V and J calls and clone size are given by that table; D and trimming were obtained from the DNA. The sample data list about 43,000 clones, and about 90% of these were observed just once. The ten top clones hold just over 1% of the sample.

V is cut by 1 base and J by 7 bases, and the space between the germline ends is 17 bases. The CDR3 goes from the cysteine to the phenylalanine over 15 residues. CDR3 DNA is the only sequence kept; it has 45 bases, read in frame from the first base. From a lookup of the germline V gene (reference sequence), CDR1 and CDR2 are SGHNT and YYREEE. To note about this clone: What antigen it recognizes has not been identified. No base qualities exist here, and no much larger clone lies one base off it.

According to the study, the label for this sample's treatment or condition signals: suppressive antiretroviral therapy. Cells were stimulated with anti-CD3/anti-CD28 magnetic beads as a nonspecific positive control representing the CD4+ T cell repertoire. Sorting of responding CD4+ T cells was based on upregulation of both CD40 ligand and CD69. HIV-1-infected adults in whom suppressive ART had been started during chronic infection were enrolled as participants. For at least 4 years, the participants' plasma HIV-1 RNA had been undetectable, below 50 copies/mL. To be included, a participant needed positive CMV serology and a CD4+ T cell count above 400 cells/uL. Before stimulation, PBMCs were isolated using density centrifugation and depleted of CD8+ T cells. For less than 20 hours, CD8-depleted PBMCs were stimulated with anti-CD28/CD49d costimulation, a CD40-blocking antibody, and enfuvirtide, which was added to prevent new infections. Sorting was done on either a Beckman Coulter MoFlo Legacy or an XDP sorter, and propidium iodide was used to exclude dead cells. Genomic DNA was extracted with the QIAamp DNA Mini Kit for samples above one million cells, otherwise with the Quick-DNA Microprep Kit.

Recombination joined TRBV5-4 with TRBJ1-2; the best D guess is TRBD1, with 6 bases matching. The source material was CD4+ T cells sorted from PBMCs after 18-hour stimulation, sampled from a patient who received antiretroviral therapy. This specimen's cell subset or site label, per the study, means: CD40L+CD69+ CD4 T cells responding to anti-CD3/anti-CD28 beads, representing the overall repertoire. This TCR was sampled from an adult man with HIV who was CMV-seropositive. The sequenced DNA: TGTGCCAGCAGCTTGCGCGGCGGATGGGGGGCTGGCTACACCTTC. The resulting protein is CASSLRGGWGAGYTF.